This entry describes one TCR beta chain. Its antigen target is currently unknown. No much larger clonotype is one base removed from it; base qualities were not supplied. The label giving this sample's time point can be read as: cells obtained before transplantation from donor or recipient. CD3+CD4+ and CD3+CD8+ populations were FACS-sorted from unstimulated pre-transplant donor and recipient cells taken from spleen or lymph nodes. Receptor libraries were prepared by the immunoSEQ multiplex PCR assay. For most patients, genomic DNA was isolated using the Qiagen DNeasy Blood and Tissue Kit and was shipped frozen to Adaptive Biotechnologies for TCR sequencing. High-throughput TCR-beta CDR3 sequencing of genomic DNA from most patients was performed by Adaptive Biotechnologies. The study's processing was this. TCR sequencing data for 15 to 20 patients were retrieved from Adaptive's ImmunoSEQ software; a few other patients were processed with MiXCR and VDJtools. To correct CD4 versus CD8 sorting errors, sequences present in both subsets at a frequency ratio below 5:1 were removed. CDR3 nucleotide sequences shared by donor and recipient were removed because the origin of these sequences could not be assigned. Alloreactive clones required at least 2-fold expansion over unstimulated cells and minimum CFSE-low frequency of 0.002% (template counts) or 0.001% (read counts). Mappable clones were those detected in sequenced pre-transplant spleen, lymph node, or MLR CFSE-low populations of the donor or recipient. The cumulative frequency of alloreactive clones was calculated as a percentage of all sequences, weighted by copy number. Entries here come from immuneACCESS through TCRdb and include only in-frame sequences with V and J called. Some clones fail to appear in such tables; in the studies checked, an unresolved V gene covers under half of the shortfall, and the cause of the remainder is unknown. That table furnishes V, J and clone size, whereas the DNA furnished D and trimming. The sample records about 120,000 clones, 85% to 95% of which are singletons. The ten largest make up more than 0.1% of the sample.

The source of the sample is a study of graft-versus-host responses after intestinal transplantation (dated by TCRdb to about 2021). Some background on the complete study: Multivisceral, liver-intestinal, or isolated intestinal transplants were received by the recipients. Every recipient was given anti-thymocyte globulin induction, followed by approximately 3 years of maintenance tacrolimus and steroids. Graft-versus-host and host-versus-graft alloreactive T cell clones were tracked in the graft, circulation and bone marrow after intestinal transplantation using bulk TCR-beta CDR3 sequencing. Alloreactive clones were identified by sequencing pre-transplant mixed lymphocyte reaction products and comparing them with unstimulated pre-transplant donor and recipient T cells. Of the roughly 23 intestinal transplant recipients enrolled in the cohort, one of whom was a retransplant, 3 patients without pretransplant specimens were excluded. A peak of at least 4% donor T cells among recipient peripheral blood mononuclear cells was the definition used for donor T cell macrochimerism. Rather than being sequenced by the commercial service, samples from a few later patients were sequenced in-house on an Illumina MiSeq and processed with MiXCR. General findings and caveats noted by the study authors: The relatively low number and heterogeneity of intestinal transplant patients limited the conclusions. GvH clones were detected in recipient bone marrow, and some appeared earlier in ileal mucosa or blood, consistent with an intestinal mucosal origin. Early after transplant, declines in HvG clones were associated with peak levels of circulating GvH clones. High GvH to HvG T cell clonal ratios were observed in the allografts of patients with donor T cell macrochimerism.

There are 16 amino acids in the CDR3, from cysteine to phenylalanine inclusive. The DNA shown is the 48-base CDR3, in frame from base 1. Source: unstimulated CD4+ T cells sorted from spleen or lymph node cells, taken before intestinal transplant. The sequence joins TRBV21-1 to TRBJ2-7; the listed D gene, TRBD1, was not tested against the DNA. TRBV21-1 is deemed a pseudogene. This TCR was sampled from a human donor who received an intestinal transplant. This receptor carries the CDR3 CASSKPWDRDSYEQYF. The DNA sequence follows: TGTGCCAGCAGCAAACCCTGGGACAGGGACTCCTACGAGCAGTACTTC.